Below, 5 T cell receptor beta chains from the same sample are listed, as sequenced in a study of blood T cell repertoires in COVID-19. Measured with immunoSEQ multiplex PCR; TCRdb has only the in-frame clones, and not every one. The sample holds 25,000 to 30,000 clones, about 77% seen once. The sequenced sample consisted of peripheral blood. The receptors derive from a man of 80 years or more with active or convalescent COVID-19.

The CDR3 nucleotides are TGTGCCAGCAGTTCCCACAGGACCGAAGCTTTCTTT. Translation: CASSSHRTEAFF. V usage is TRBV12-3 or TRBV12-4 and J usage is TRBJ1-1, with D tentatively TRBD1 (5 bases). Trimming removed 4 bases from V and 8 bases from J, with 11 bases in between. The CDR3 length is 12 residues.

This clone was seen a few times. This chain links TRBV27 with TRBJ2-7, with 9 bases matching TRBD2. The J segment lost 6 bases and the V segment lost 9 bases, leaving 18 bases of the junction unmatched. Germline V gene data show CDR1 as MNHEY and CDR2 as SMNVEV (reference sequence). The CDR3 extends over 16 amino acids. Here the CDR3 reads CASRILAGAGESEQYF. The CDR3 coding sequence is TGTGCCAGTCGGATCTTAGCGGGAGCCGGTGAGAGCGAGCAGTACTTC.

J is TRBJ1-2 and V is TRBV19, with D perhaps matching TRBD1 (6 bases). V was shortened by 7 bases and J by 4 bases, with 16 bases between the two germline ends. Germline values: CDR1 LNHDA, CDR2 SQIVND (reference sequence). This CDR3 has 14 amino acids. CDR3 nucleotide sequence: TGTGCCAGTACCAATTCAGGGGACCTCTATGGCTACACCTTC. Amino acid sequence: CASTNSGDLYGYTF.

This clone is labeled medium-sized. J is TRBJ2-3 and V is TRBV28; 9 bases are a match to TRBD2. The CDR3 is made up of 15 amino acids. V lost 2 bases and J lost 6; bases outside the gene matches: 6. In germline, CDR1 is MDHEN, CDR2 SYDVKM. The CDR3 nucleotides read TGTGCCAGCAGTTTAATAGCGGGAGATTCGGATACGCAGTATTTT. This encodes CASSLIAGDSDTQYF.

The chain couples TRBV3-1 (or the pseudogene TRBV3-2) to TRBJ1-2; no firm D call. The CDR3 is 14 residues long. CDR1 and CDR2 from the germline V gene are LGHDT and YNNKEL (reference sequence). V was shortened by 4 bases and J by 7 bases, with 16 bases between the two germline ends. The CDR3, as DNA: TGTGCCAGCAGCCCACGTGACTTGCTTGGTGGCTACACCTTC. Encoded protein: CASSPRDLLGGYTF.